What follows are 12 T cell receptor beta chains derived from one specimen sequenced in a study of OX40 agonist ivuxolimab in advanced cancers. The method was immunoSEQ multiplex PCR; TCRdb's version includes in-frame clones alone and lacks a portion of them. The sample includes approximately 70,000 clones, roughly four fifths seen only once; the top ten take approximately 1.5%. The sequenced sample was CD4+ or CD8+ T cells sorted from blood, obtained in a trial of the OX40 agonist ivuxolimab. The receptors derive from an adult with an advanced solid tumor such as melanoma, head and neck, liver or kidney cancer.

The genes are TRBV7-8 and TRBJ2-6; D remains unclear. The CDR3 covers 15 residues. The V end was cut by 1 base, the J end by 0 bases, with 4 bases between. Germline V gene lookup returns CDR1 SGHVS and CDR2 FQNEAQ. For the CDR3, the DNA is TGTGCCAGCAGCTTAGGGGTCTCTGGGGCCAACGTCCTGACTTTC. As protein: CASSLGVSGANVLTF.

The chain carries TRBV6-1 and TRBJ2-4; D gene uncertain. Germline V gene data show CDR1 as MNHNS and CDR2 as SASEGT. V lost 8 bases and J 1 base, leaving 6 bases between the germline ends. This CDR3 spans 12 amino acids. The CDR3 is CASGWAKNIQYF. The CDR3, as DNA: TGTGCCAGCGGTTGGGCCAAAAACATTCAGTACTTC.

This clone has more than one count but fewer than ten. This chain links TRBV7-2 with TRBJ1-2; the D is unclear. Germline V gives CDR1 SGHTA, CDR2 FQGNSA. The CDR3 runs 13 residues. V lost 5 bases to trimming and J lost 3 bases, with 10 bases between them. CDR3 in amino acids: CASSPHRDYGYTF. The CDR3 DNA follows: TGTGCCAGCAGCCCACACCGGGACTATGGCTACACCTTC.

The chain uses TRBV6-5 and TRBJ1-5; 9 bases match TRBD1. V lost 5 bases and J lost 2; bases outside the gene matches: 4. The CDR3 spans 15 residues. Germline CDR1 is MNHEY and CDR2 is SVGAGI. The DNA for the CDR3 is TGTGCCAGCAGTCGACAGGGGGGCGGCAATCAGCCCCAGCATTTT. Amino acids: CASSRQGGGNQPQHF.

The chain recombines TRBV7-2 with TRBJ1-3; the D is unclear. CDR1 SGHTA and CDR2 FQGNSA come from the germline V gene. Trimming took 3 bases from V and 1 from J, leaving 7 bases between them. The CDR3 consists of 14 residues. CDR3 protein: CASSLGISGNTIYF. CDR3 bases: TGTGCCAGCAGCTTGGGGATTTCTGGAAACACCATATATTTT.

The genes are TRBV11-3 and TRBJ1-1; D not resolved. The ends were cut back, 4 bases at V and 1 base at J, with 7 bases in the middle. CDR1 and CDR2 (germline): SGHNT, YENEEA. There are 13 residues in the CDR3. The CDR3 DNA is TGTGCCAGCAGCTCTCCGAGGAACACTGAAGCTTTCTTT. Amino acids: CASSSPRNTEAFF.

The chain links TRBV19 to TRBJ1-2; 8 bases are shared with TRBD1. CDR1 and CDR2 (germline): LNHDA, SQIVND (reference sequence). V shed 6 bases and J 8 bases; nucleotides not matched to a gene: 8. The CDR3 contains 13 residues. The CDR3 DNA reads as TGTGCCAGTAGCCGGGGACAGGTTGCAGGCTACACCTTC. Its translation is CASSRGQVAGYTF.

V and J are TRBV10-3 and TRBJ2-4, with D possibly being TRBD2 (6 bases). The CDR3 contains 17 residues. Per germline, CDR1 ENHRY and CDR2 SYGVKD. The V and J ends lost 0 bases and 2 bases respectively, with 14 bases between them. CDR3 sequence (DNA): TGTGCCATCAGTGAGTCGATCTTTGGGGGGACCAAAAACATTCAGTACTTC. Translation gives CAISESIFGGTKNIQYF.

This chain connects TRBV6-1 to TRBJ1-6; 9 bases line up with TRBD1. The length of the CDR3 is 15 residues. The V gene's germline CDR1 is MNHNS and CDR2 SASEGT. The V segment lost 8 bases and the J segment 3 bases; nucleotides outside the gene matches: 5. The CDR3 here is CASRGQGNYNSPLHF. In DNA form, the CDR3 reads TGTGCCAGCCGAGGACAGGGGAACTATAATTCACCCCTCCACTTT.

This clone was seen only a few times. This chain joins TRBV10-2 and TRBJ2-1; TRBD2 matches at 10 bases. This CDR3 is 16 amino acids long. Germline loops: CDR1 WSHSY, CDR2 SAAADI. V was pared by 4 bases and J by 6 bases, with 9 bases of the junction left unmatched. CDR3 loop: CASSGGAGGLRNEQFF. The CDR3 DNA is TGCGCCAGCAGTGGGGGAGCGGGGGGGTTGCGCAATGAGCAGTTCTTC.

J is TRBJ1-2 and V is TRBV28; TRBD1 matches at 7 bases. Germline lookup yields CDR1 MDHEN and CDR2 SYDVKM. The CDR3 covers 18 residues. With 6 bases clipped from V and 0 bases from J, the junction kept 16 bases outside the gene matches. CDR3 loop: CASSSSDRNPLSNYGYTF. CDR3 DNA sequence: TGTGCCAGCAGCTCATCGGACAGGAACCCCCTCTCTAACTATGGCTACACCTTC.

The chain combines TRBV6-1 with TRBJ1-5, with D possibly being TRBD1 (6 bases). Germline V gives CDR1 MNHNS, CDR2 SASEGT. The CDR3 runs to 16 residues. V lost 0 bases and J lost 2, with 11 bases in between. The CDR3, as DNA: TGTGCCAGCAGTGAAGCGTACAGGGAGCGCAATCAGCCCCAGCATTTT. Amino acids: CASSEAYRERNQPQHF.